These 20 T cell receptor beta chains were all obtained from the same sample, sequenced in a study of beta chain features in type 1 diabetes. Overall study results and limits: A moderate, significant TCRB CDR3 shortening appeared in type 1 diabetes across four CD4+ subsets.

The investigators reverse transcribed all of the isolated RNA, so they sequenced expressed TCRB transcripts. Sequencing was performed with immunoSEQ multiplex PCR; in TCRdb, only in-frame clones are kept and a portion is missing. This table holds some 23,000 clones, 68% found once. These receptors lack a known antigen. Sequenced input: stem cell memory CD4+ T cells from blood. These receptors were taken from a woman in her thirties or forties with type 1 diabetes.

The CDR3 protein is CASSLGTSGTTGELFF. The CDR3 DNA reads TGTGCCAGCAGCTTAGGGACTAGCGGGACCACCGGGGAGCTGTTTTTT. This chain joins TRBV11-2 and TRBJ2-2, with 12 bases that match TRBD2. J lost 4 bases, V lost 1 base, and 1 base had no gene match. CDR1 and CDR2 from the germline V gene are SGHAT and FQNNGV. CDR3 length equals 16 residues.

This clone was found a few times. This chain's CDR3 is CASSAYRPTSGNEQFF. CDR3 DNA: TGTGCCAGCAGCGCTTACCGTCCGACTAGCGGCAATGAGCAGTTCTTC. The V call is TRBV27, the J call TRBJ2-1; 9 bases map to TRBD2. The CDR3 has 16 amino acids. Germline CDR1 and CDR2: MNHEY and SMNVEV (reference sequence). V was pared by 6 bases and J by 6 bases, with 12 bases of the junction left unmatched.

V usage is TRBV19 and J usage is TRBJ1-1; 9 positions agree with TRBD1. CDR1 and CDR2 (germline): LNHDA, SQIVND (reference sequence). This CDR3 spans 12 amino acids. J was trimmed by 8 bases and V by 6 bases; bases with no gene match: 4. CDR3 in amino acids: CASRAGQGEAFF. For the CDR3, the DNA is TGTGCCAGTAGAGCCGGACAGGGGGAAGCTTTCTTT.

The rearrangement links TRBV27 to TRBJ2-1; possibly TRBD2 for D (6 bases). Germline lookup yields CDR1 MNHEY and CDR2 SMNVEV (reference sequence). CDR3 size: 13 residues. Trimming left V 4 bases short and J 10 bases short, with 14 bases between. The CDR3 here is CASSSTRGIEQFF. The CDR3 DNA is TGTGCCAGCAGTTCGACTAGGGGAATAGAGCAGTTCTTC.

This clone came up a few times. V usage is TRBV4-3 and J usage is TRBJ1-5, with a weak D call TRBD1 (6 bases). V gave up 3 bases and J gave up 7 bases, with 16 bases separating them. This CDR3 has 15 amino acids. Looked up from germline, CDR1 is LGHNA and CDR2 is YSLEER. The CDR3 DNA reads TGCGCCAGCAGCCAGGTCCCCAGGGGATGGCAGCCCCAGCATTTT. This sequence encodes CASSQVPRGWQPQHF.

The DNA for the CDR3 is TGTGCCAGCAGCCCGGGGGGGACAGGGGCCGGAGGGGTTAAAAACATTCAGTACTTC. It translates to CASSPGGTGAGGVKNIQYF. The genes are TRBV7-3 and TRBJ2-4; TRBD1 matches at 10 bases. Per the germline V gene, CDR1 is SGHTA and CDR2 is FQGTGA. V trimming: 5 bases; J trimming: 4 bases; junction bases outside the gene matches: 17. The CDR3 contains 19 residues.

This clone has more than one count but fewer than ten. V gene TRBV10-3 combines with J gene TRBJ2-7; TRBD1 matches at 8 bases. There are 12 residues in the CDR3. Per the germline V gene, CDR1 is ENHRY and CDR2 is SYGVKD. The ends lost 8 bases at V and 6 bases at J; junction bases unmatched: 6. DNA for the CDR3: TGTGCCATCGGCGGGACAGGCGGCGAGCAGTACTTC. Translated: CAIGGTGGEQYF.

This clone was recorded a few times. The chain recombines TRBV7-9 with TRBJ1-5, with D tentatively TRBD1 (5 bases). Per germline, CDR1 SEHNR and CDR2 FQNEAQ (reference sequence). Trimming pared 3 bases from V and 3 bases from J, leaving 9 bases between. There are 14 residues in the CDR3. DNA for the CDR3: TGTGCCAGCAGCTTGGAGACAGTCAATCAGCCCCAGCATTTT. It translates to CASSLETVNQPQHF.

The chain recombines TRBV28 with TRBJ2-1; 8 bases line up with TRBD2. The CDR3 totals 15 residues. V shed 6 bases, J shed 7 bases, and the junction held 11 bases outside the gene matches. Germline V CDR1 and CDR2: MDHEN, SYDVKM. This CDR3 is CASSPWGERENEQFF. The CDR3, as DNA: TGTGCCAGCAGCCCTTGGGGTGAGCGGGAGAATGAGCAGTTCTTC.

This rearrangement joins TRBV7-2 to TRBJ1-5; maybe TRBD1 (5 bases). Trimming stripped 2 bases from V and 0 bases from J, with 8 bases between. The CDR3 consists of 15 residues. CDR1 and CDR2 (germline): SGHTA, FQGNSA. The DNA for the CDR3 is TGTGCCAGCAGCTTAAGCACAGGTAGCAATCAGCCCCAGCATTTT. Its translation is CASSLSTGSNQPQHF.

The sample holds one count of this clone. The V and J genes are TRBV28 and TRBJ1-5; D possibly corresponds to TRBD1 (5 bases). V shed 7 bases and J shed 3 bases, with 13 bases lying between them. The germline V gene encodes CDR1 MDHEN and CDR2 SYDVKM. The CDR3 length is 14 residues. CDR3 sequence (DNA): TGTGCCAGCAACCTTCCACAGGACAATCAGCCCCAGCATTTT. Translating it yields CASNLPQDNQPQHF.

With respect to this clone: At one of its ends the junction is not consistent with the germline gene, which may arise from a read error. The same CDR3 is also encoded by other DNA sequences in this sample. The chain uses TRBV4-1 and TRBJ2-2, with D possibly TRBD2 on 5 matching bases. CDR3 length: 13 amino acids. The germline V gene encodes CDR1 MGHRA and CDR2 YSYEKL. CDR3 sequence: CASSLLEVGELFF. The CDR3 DNA reads as TGTGCCAGCAGCCTCCTGGAGGTCGGGGAGCTGTTTTTT.

The chain employs TRBV13 and TRBJ1-2; TRBD1 aligns across 11 bases. This CDR3 contains 14 residues. J was trimmed by 5 bases and V by 3 bases; bases with no gene match: 2. The germline V gene encodes CDR1 PRHDT and CDR2 FYEKMQ (reference sequence). This CDR3 reads CASSLGTGGYGYTF. CDR3 DNA sequence: TGTGCCAGCAGCTTGGGGACAGGGGGATATGGCTACACCTTC. The full variable domain, rest sourced from reference TRBV13 and TRBJ1-2, is AAGVIQSPRHLIKEKRETATLKCYPIPRHDTVYWYQQGPGQDPQFLISFYEKMQSDKGSIPDRFSAQQFSDYHSELNMSSLELGDSALYFCASSLGTGGYGYTFGSGTRLTVV.

V and J are TRBV5-6 and TRBJ1-5; 8 nucleotides match TRBD1. CDR1 is SGHDT, CDR2 YYEEEE, per germline. The CDR3 sequence is 16 residues long. After removal of 1 base from V and 4 bases from J, the junction contained 7 bases not matched to a gene. The DNA of the CDR3 is TGTGCCAGCAGCTTGTTTGACAGGGGTGGGAATCAGCCCCAGCATTTT. It encodes CASSLFDRGGNQPQHF.

Only a few counts were recorded for this clone. The rearrangement uses TRBV10-3 and TRBJ1-3, with TRBD1 identical over 8 bases. Germline assignment: CDR1 ENHRY and CDR2 SYGVKD. The CDR3 is 16 amino acids. Germline trimming cut 11 bases from V and 0 bases from J; bases unmatched to any gene: 12. The CDR3: CAASSRGPDSGNTIYF. CDR3 DNA sequence: TGTGCCGCCTCGAGCAGGGGGCCCGACTCTGGAAACACCATATATTTT.

The gene calls are TRBV18 and TRBJ1-1; D is unresolved. The V gene's germline CDR1 is KGHSH and CDR2 LQKENI. Trimming removed 3 bases from V and 4 bases from J, with 12 bases in between. The CDR3 spans 14 residues. The CDR3 DNA follows: TGTGCCAGCTCACCCGACGGACTAGTCACTGAAGCTTTCTTT. This codes for CASSPDGLVTEAFF. Full variable domain (rest looked up from reference TRBV18 and TRBJ1-1): NAGVMQNPRHLVRRRGQEARLRCSPMKGHSHVYWYRQLPEEGLKFMVYLQKENIIDESGMPKERFSAEFPKEGPSILRIQQVVRGDSAAYFCASSPDGLVTEAFFGQGTRLTVV.

The V call is TRBV10-2, the J call TRBJ2-7, with 7 nucleotides matching TRBD1. V lost 10 bases and J lost 4; bases outside the gene matches: 4. Per germline, CDR1 WSHSY and CDR2 SAAADI. The CDR3 extends over 11 amino acids. CDR3 nucleotide sequence: TGCGCCACCCAACAGGGGTACGAGCAGTACTTC. This codes for CATQQGYEQYF.

V gene TRBV28 combines with J gene TRBJ2-1; 13 bases fit TRBD2. Germline assignment: CDR1 MDHEN and CDR2 SYDVKM. This CDR3 has 16 residues. Germline trimming cut 6 bases from V and 4 bases from J; bases unmatched to any gene: 6. CDR3 amino acids: CASSTTSGGAYNEQFF. The CDR3 nucleotides read TGTGCCAGCAGCACCACTAGCGGGGGGGCTTACAATGAGCAGTTCTTC.

This clone occurred a few times. This chain joins TRBV4-1 and TRBJ2-2, with 9 positions matching TRBD2. There are 17 residues in the CDR3. V was clipped by 4 bases and J by 4 bases; unmatched bases: 10. Germline V gene sequence: CDR1 MGHRA, CDR2 YSYEKL. The CDR3: CASSRGLAERATGELFF. The CDR3 DNA sequence: TGCGCCAGCAGCCGGGGACTAGCCGAAAGGGCCACCGGGGAGCTGTTTTTT.

The chain recombines TRBV6-1 with TRBJ1-1; D not certain. The CDR3 is 12 residues long. The V gene's germline CDR1 is MNHNS and CDR2 SASEGT. The germline V and J ends were trimmed by 0 bases and 8 bases, with 7 bases remaining between them. CDR3 sequence reads: CASSEARREAFF. CDR3 in DNA: TGTGCCAGCAGTGAAGCTAGGAGGGAAGCTTTCTTT.